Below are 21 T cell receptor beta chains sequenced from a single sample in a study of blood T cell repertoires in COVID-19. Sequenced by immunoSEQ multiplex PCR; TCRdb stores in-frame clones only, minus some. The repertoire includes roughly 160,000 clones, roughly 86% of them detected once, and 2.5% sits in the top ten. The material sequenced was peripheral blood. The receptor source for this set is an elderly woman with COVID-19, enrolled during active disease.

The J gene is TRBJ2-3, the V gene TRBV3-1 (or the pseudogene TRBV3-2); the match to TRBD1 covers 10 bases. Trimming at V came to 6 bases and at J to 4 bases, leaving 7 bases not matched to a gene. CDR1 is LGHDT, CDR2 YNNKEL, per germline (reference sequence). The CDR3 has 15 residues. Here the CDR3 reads CASRGQGTTADTQYF. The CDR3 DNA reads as TGTGCCAGCAGGGGACAGGGGACAACGGCAGATACGCAGTATTTT.

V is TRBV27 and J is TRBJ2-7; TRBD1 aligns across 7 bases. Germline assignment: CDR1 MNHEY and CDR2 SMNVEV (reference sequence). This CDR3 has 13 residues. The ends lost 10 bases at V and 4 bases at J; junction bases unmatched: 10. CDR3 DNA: TGTGCCACAGGGGACAGCCGAAGTTACGAGCAGTACTTC. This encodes CATGDSRSYEQYF.

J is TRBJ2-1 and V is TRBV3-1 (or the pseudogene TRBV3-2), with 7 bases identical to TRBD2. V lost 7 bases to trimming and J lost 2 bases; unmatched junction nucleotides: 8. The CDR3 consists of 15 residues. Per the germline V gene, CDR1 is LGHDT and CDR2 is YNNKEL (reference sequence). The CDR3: CASTQGLAAYNEQFF. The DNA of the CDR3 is TGTGCCAGCACCCAGGGTCTAGCGGCCTACAATGAGCAGTTCTTC.

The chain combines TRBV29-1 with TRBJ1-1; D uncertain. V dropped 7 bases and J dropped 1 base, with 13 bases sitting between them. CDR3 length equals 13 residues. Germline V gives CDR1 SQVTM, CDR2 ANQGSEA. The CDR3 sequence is CSGGGGPNTEAFF. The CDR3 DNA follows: TGCAGCGGGGGAGGAGGACCGAACACTGAAGCTTTCTTT. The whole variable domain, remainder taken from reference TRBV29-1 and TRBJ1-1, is SAVISQKPSRDICQRGTSLTIQCQVDSQVTMMFWYRQQPGQSLTLIATANQGSEATYESGFVIDKFPISRPNLTFSTLTVSNMSPEDSSIYLCSGGGGPNTEAFFGQGTRLTVV.

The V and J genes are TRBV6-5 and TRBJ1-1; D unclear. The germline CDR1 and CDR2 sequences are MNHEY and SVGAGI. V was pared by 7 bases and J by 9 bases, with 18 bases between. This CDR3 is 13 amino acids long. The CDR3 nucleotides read TGTGCCAGCATTAAAACAGTGGCAGAAAAAGCTTTCTTT. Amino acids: CASIKTVAEKAFF.

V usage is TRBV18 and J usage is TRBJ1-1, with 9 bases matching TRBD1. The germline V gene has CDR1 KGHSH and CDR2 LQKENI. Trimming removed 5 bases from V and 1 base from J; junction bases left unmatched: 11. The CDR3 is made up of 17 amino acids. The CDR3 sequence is CASSFTGGEGPNTEAFF. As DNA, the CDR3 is TGTGCCAGCTCATTTACAGGGGGCGAGGGACCGAACACTGAAGCTTTCTTT.

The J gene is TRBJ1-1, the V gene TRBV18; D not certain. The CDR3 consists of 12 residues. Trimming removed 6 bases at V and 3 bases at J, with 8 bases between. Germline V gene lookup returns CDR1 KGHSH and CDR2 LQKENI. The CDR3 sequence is CASSGTDTEAFF. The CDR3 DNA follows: TGTGCCAGCTCTGGAACAGACACTGAAGCTTTCTTT.

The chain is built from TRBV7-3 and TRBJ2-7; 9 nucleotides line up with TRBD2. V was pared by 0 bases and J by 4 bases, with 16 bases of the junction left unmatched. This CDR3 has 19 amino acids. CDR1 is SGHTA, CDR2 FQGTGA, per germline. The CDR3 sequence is CASSLTRRSGRLLRYEQYF. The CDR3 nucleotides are TGTGCCAGCAGCTTAACGCGGCGGAGCGGGAGGCTCCTGCGATACGAGCAGTACTTC. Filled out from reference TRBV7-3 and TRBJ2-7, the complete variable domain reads GAGVSQTPSNKVTEKGKYVELRCDPISGHTALYWYRQSLGQGPEFLIYFQGTGAADDSGLPNDRFFAVRPEGSVSTLKIQRTERGDSAVYLCASSLTRRSGRLLRYEQYFGPGTRLTVT.

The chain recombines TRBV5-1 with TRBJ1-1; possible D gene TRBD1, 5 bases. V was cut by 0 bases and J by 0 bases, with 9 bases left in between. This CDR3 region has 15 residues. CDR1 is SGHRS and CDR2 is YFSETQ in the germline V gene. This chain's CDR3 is CASSLDVGVNTEAFF. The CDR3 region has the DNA TGCGCCAGCAGCTTGGACGTAGGGGTGAACACTGAAGCTTTCTTT.

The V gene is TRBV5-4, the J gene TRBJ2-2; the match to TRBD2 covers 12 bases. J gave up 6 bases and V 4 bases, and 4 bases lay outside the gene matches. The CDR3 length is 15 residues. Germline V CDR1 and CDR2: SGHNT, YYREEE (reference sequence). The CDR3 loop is CASSPGTSGPGELFF. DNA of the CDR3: TGTGCCAGCAGCCCCGGGACTAGCGGGCCCGGGGAGCTGTTTTTT.

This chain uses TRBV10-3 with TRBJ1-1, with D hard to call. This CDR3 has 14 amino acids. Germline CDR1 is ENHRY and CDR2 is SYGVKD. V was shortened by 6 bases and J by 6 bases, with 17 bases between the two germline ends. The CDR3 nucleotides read TGTGCCATCAGAGACGAGGGCGCCGGATCTGAAGCTTTCTTT. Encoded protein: CAIRDEGAGSEAFF.

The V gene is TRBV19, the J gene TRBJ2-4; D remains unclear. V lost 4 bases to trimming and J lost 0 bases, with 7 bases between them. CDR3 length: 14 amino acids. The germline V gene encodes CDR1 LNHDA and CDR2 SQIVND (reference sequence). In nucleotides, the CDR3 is TGTGCCAGTAGTAGTTCTCTAGCCAAAAACATTCAGTACTTC. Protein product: CASSSSLAKNIQYF.

The CDR3 DNA follows: TGTGCCAGCAGCCTAGGACTATCTCTTAACAATGAGCAGTTCTTC. This codes for CASSLGLSLNNEQFF. This chain links TRBV3-1 (or the pseudogene TRBV3-2) with TRBJ2-1, with TRBD2 as a possible D gene (6 bases). There are 15 residues in the CDR3. Germline lookup yields CDR1 LGHDT and CDR2 YNNKEL (reference sequence). V was cut by 4 bases and J by 5 bases, with 15 bases left in between.

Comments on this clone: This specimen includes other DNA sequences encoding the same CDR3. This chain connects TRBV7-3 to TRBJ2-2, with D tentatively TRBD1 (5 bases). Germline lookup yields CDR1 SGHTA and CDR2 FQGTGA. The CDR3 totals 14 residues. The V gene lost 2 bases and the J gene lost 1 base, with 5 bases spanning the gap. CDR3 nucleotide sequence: TGTGCCAGCAGCTTACAGGGGAACACCGGGGAGCTGTTTTTT. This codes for CASSLQGNTGELFF. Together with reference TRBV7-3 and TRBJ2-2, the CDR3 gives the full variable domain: GAGVSQTPSNKVTEKGKYVELRCDPISGHTALYWYRQSLGQGPEFLIYFQGTGAADDSGLPNDRFFAVRPEGSVSTLKIQRTERGDSAVYLCASSLQGNTGELFFGEGSRLTVL.

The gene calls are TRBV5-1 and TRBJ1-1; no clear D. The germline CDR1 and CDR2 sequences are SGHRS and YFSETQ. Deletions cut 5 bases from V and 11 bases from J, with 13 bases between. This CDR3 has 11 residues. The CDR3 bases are TGCGCCAGCAGAACCCCACCCGGGGCTTTCTTT. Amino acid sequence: CASRTPPGAFF.

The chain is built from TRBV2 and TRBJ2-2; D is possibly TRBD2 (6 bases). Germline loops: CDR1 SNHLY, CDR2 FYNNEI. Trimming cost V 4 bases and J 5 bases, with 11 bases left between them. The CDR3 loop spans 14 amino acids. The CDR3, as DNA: TGTGCCAGCAGTGCGAGTCGGGGGACCGGGGAGCTGTTTTTT. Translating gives CASSASRGTGELFF.

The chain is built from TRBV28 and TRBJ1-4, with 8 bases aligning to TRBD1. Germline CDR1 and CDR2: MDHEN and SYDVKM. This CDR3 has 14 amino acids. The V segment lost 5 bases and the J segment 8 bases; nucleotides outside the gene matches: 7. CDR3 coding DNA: TGTGCCAGCAGTCCCGGACAGGGATGGGAAAAACTGTTTTTT. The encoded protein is CASSPGQGWEKLFF. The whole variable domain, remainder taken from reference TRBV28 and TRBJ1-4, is DVKVTQSSRYLVKRTGEKVFLECVQDMDHENMFWYRQDPGLGLRLIYFSYDVKMKEKGDIPEGYSVSREKKERFSLILESASTNQTSMYLCASSPGQGWEKLFFGSGTQLSVL.

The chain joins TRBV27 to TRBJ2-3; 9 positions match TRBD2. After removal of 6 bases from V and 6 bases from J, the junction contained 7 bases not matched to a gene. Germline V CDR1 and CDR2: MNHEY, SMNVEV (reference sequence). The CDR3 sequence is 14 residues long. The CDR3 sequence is CASSFSGSGDTQYF. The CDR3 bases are TGTGCCAGCAGCTTTAGCGGGAGTGGGGATACGCAGTATTTT.

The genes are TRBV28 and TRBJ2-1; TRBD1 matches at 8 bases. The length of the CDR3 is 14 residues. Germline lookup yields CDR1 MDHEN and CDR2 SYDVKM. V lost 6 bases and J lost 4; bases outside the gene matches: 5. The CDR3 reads CASSGDRYYNEQFF. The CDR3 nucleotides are TGTGCCAGCAGCGGGGACAGGTATTACAATGAGCAGTTCTTC.

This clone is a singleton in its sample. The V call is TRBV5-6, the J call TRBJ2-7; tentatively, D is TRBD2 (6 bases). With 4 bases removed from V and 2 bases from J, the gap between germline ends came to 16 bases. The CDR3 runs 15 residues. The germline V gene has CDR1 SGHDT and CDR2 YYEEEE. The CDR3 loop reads CASSQRSGQAYEQYF. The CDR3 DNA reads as TGTGCCAGCAGCCAACGGAGCGGGCAGGCCTACGAGCAGTACTTC.

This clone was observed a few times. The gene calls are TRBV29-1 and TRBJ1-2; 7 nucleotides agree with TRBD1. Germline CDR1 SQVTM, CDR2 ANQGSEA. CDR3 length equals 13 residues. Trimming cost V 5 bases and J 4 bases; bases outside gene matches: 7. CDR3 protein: CSVLPQGGYGYTF. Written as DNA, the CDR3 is TGCAGCGTTCTCCCGCAGGGGGGCTATGGCTACACCTTC.